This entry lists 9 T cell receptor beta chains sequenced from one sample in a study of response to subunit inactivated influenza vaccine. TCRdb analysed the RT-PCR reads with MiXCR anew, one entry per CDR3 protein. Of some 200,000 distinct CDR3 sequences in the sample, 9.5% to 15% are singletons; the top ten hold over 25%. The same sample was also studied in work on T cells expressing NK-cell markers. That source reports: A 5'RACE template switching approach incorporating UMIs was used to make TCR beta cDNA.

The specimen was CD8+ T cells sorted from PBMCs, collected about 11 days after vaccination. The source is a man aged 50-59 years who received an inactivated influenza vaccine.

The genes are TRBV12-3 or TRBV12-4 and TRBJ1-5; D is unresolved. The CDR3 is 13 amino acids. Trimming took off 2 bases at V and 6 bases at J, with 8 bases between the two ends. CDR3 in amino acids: CASSLLEGQPQHF. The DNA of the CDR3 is TGTGCCAGCAGTTTATTGGAGGGTCAGCCCCAGCATTTT.

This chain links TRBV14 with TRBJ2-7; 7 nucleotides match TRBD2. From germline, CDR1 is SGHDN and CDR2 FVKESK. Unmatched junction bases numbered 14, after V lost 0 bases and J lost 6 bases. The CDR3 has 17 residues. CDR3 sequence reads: CASSQDLGLAVICEQYF. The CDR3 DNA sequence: TGTGCCAGCAGCCAAGATCTTGGCCTAGCGGTAATTTGCGAGCAGTACTTC.

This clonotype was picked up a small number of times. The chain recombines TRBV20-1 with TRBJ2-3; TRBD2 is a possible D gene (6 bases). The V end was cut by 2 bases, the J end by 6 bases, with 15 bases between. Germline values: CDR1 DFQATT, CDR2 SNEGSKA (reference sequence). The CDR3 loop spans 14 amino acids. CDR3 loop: CSARTFRGGDTQYF. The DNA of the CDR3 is TGCAGTGCTAGAACGTTCCGCGGAGGGGATACGCAGTATTTT.

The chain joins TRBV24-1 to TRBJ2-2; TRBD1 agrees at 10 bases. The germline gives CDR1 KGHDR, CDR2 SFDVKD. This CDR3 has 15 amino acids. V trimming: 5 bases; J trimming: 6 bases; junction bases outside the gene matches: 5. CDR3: CATSGATGGSGELFF. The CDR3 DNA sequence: TGTGCCACCAGTGGTGCGACAGGGGGCTCCGGGGAGCTGTTTTTT.

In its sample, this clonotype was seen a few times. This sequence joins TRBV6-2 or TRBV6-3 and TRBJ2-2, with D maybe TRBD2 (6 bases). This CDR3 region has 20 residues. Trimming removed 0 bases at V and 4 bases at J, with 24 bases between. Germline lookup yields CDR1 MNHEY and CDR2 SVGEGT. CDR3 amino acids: CASSYSPPGLGLGGTGELFF. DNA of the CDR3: TGTGCCAGCAGTTACTCCCCCCCCGGGCTTGGGCTGGGGGGCACCGGGGAGCTGTTTTTT.

In DNA, the CDR3 is TGCGCCAGCAGCCAAGAAGGAGCAACTAATGAAAAACTGTTTTTT. Translating it yields CASSQEGATNEKLFF. The V call is TRBV4-3, the J call TRBJ1-4; D is undetermined. Germline values: CDR1 LGHNA, CDR2 YSLEER. This CDR3 has 15 amino acids. V lost 0 bases to trimming and J lost 0 bases, with 5 bases between them.

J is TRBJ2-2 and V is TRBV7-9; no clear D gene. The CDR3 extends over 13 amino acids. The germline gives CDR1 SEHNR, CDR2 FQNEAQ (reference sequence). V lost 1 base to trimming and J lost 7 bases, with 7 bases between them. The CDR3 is CASSLGFRGELFF. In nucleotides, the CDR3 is TGTGCCAGCAGCTTAGGTTTCCGCGGGGAGCTGTTTTTT.

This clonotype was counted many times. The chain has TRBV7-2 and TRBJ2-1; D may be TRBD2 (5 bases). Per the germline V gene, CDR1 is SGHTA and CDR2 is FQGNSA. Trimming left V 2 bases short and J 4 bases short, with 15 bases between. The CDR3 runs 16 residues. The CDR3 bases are TGTGCCAGCAGCTTATTAGTGACGACGGGATACAATGAGCAGTTCTTC. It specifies CASSLLVTTGYNEQFF.

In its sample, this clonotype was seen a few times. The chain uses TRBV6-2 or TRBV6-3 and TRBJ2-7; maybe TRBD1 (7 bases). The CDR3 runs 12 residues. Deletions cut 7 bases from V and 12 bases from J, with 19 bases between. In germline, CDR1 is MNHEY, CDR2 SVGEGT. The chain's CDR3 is CASTGGSRSVYF. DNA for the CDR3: TGTGCCAGCACAGGGGGGTCCCGGTCGGTGTACTTC.